This record covers a single T cell receptor beta chain. Its antigen is not identified. This specimen comes from a study of T cells in narcolepsy. Study at large: Patients with NT1 or NT2 and healthy control donors were enrolled.

Produced via immunoSEQ multiplex PCR; TCRdb's table is partial and in-frame only. The data contain 36,000 or so clones, about 90% of them singletons. Study observations and caveats: Same-patient CSF and blood CD4+ T cell clonotypes included HCRT-specific and TRIB2-specific autoreactive ones.

The clonotype comes from a human donor with narcolepsy. Sequencing was carried out using CD45RA- memory CD4+ T cells from PBMCs.

CDR3 sequence: CASGGSSGANVLTF. CDR3 coding DNA: TGTGCCAGCGGCGGGTCCTCTGGGGCCAACGTCCTGACTTTC. The V call is TRBV5-6, the J call TRBJ2-6, with D maybe TRBD2 (5 bases). The CDR3 is 14 amino acids. The V end was cut by 7 bases, the J end by 0 bases, with 8 bases between. Germline-derived CDR1 and CDR2 are SGHDT and YYEEEE.